This T cell receptor beta chain was identified during a study of tumor-infiltrating lymphocytes in localized non-small cell lung cancer. Study background: Resected tumor was paired with non-adjacent uninvolved lung from the same patient. General study findings and limits: Technical variation could not be separated from intratumor heterogeneity here. Only some patients had TCR sequencing, depending on available tissue.

This table comes from immunoSEQ multiplex PCR, and its TCRdb copy is limited to in-frame clones, with some not included. Here the sample spans just over 14,000 clones, roughly 79% being singletons. This clone was detected only once. As yet, its antigen is unknown. Germline V gene sequence: CDR1 SGHDN, CDR2 FVKESK. V lost 6 bases, J lost 7 bases, and 22 bases lay in between. This CDR3 is 15 amino acids long. The sample taken for sequencing was lung tumor tissue. The chain employs TRBV14 and TRBJ2-7; D is perhaps TRBD2 (7 bases). The source is a human donor with non-small cell lung cancer. The CDR3 sequence is CASRTGGRKEREQYF. CDR3 nucleotides: TGTGCCAGCAGAACCGGGGGGCGCAAGGAGAGGGAGCAGTACTTC.